This is a list of T cell receptor beta chains from one sample in a study of blood T cell repertoires in COVID-19. Data came from immunoSEQ multiplex PCR; TCRdb stores just in-frame clones and leaves some out. This sample has around 250,000 clones; around 89% occur once, and the top ten carry around 0.87%. Sequencing was performed on PBMCs or T cells enriched from blood (not recorded which). Receptors were obtained from a man between 45 and 60 years old who had been exposed to COVID-19. CDR3s include the opening cysteine and the closing phenylalanine or tryptophan. The order of the fields is J gene, clone size, V gene, D gene, CDR3 protein, CDR3 DNA. D genes are given only for firm matches. Size tells how often a clone was seen (once, few, many) or the class of an expanded clone, and some rows leave it out.

>TRBJ1-2|-|TRBV4-1|-
CASSQGLGWQHYGYTF
TGCGCCAGCAGCCAGGGGCTGGGGTGGCAGCACTATGGCTACACCTTC
>TRBJ2-3|-|TRBV6-5|-
CASSKTGGTDTQYF
TGTGCCAGCAGTAAGACAGGAGGCACAGATACGCAGTATTTT
>TRBJ2-2|once|TRBV9|-
CASSVVAHAGELFF
TGTGCCAGCAGCGTAGTAGCCCATGCCGGGGAGCTGTTTTTT
>TRBJ1-4|-|TRBV9|-
CASSGGTSEKLFF
TGTGCCAGCAGCGGCGGGACTTCTGAAAAACTGTTTTTT
>TRBJ1-4|-|TRBV2|TRBD1
CASSEITGVGEKLFF
TGTGCCAGCAGTGAAATAACAGGGGTTGGTGAAAAACTGTTTTTT
>TRBJ1-2|-|TRBV2|TRBD1
CASRDGTGRRGYTF
TGTGCCAGCAGGGACGGGACAGGGCGTCGTGGCTACACCTTC
>TRBJ2-3|-|TRBV11-3|TRBD1
CASSPRTGSDTQYF
TGTGCCAGCAGCCCCCGGACAGGGTCAGATACGCAGTATTTT
>TRBJ2-1|once|TRBV3-1/TRBV3-2|-
CASSQGLVLSYNEQFF
TGTGCCAGCAGCCAAGGACTAGTTCTATCCTACAATGAGCAGTTCTTC
>TRBJ2-1|-|TRBV7-9|TRBD2
CASSISGRAYNEQFF
TGTGCCAGCAGCATTAGCGGGAGAGCCTACAATGAGCAGTTCTTC
>TRBJ2-1|-|TRBV2|TRBD1
CASSGRQGALLFF
TGTGCCAGCAGTGGTCGACAGGGAGCCTTGCTGTTCTTC
>TRBJ1-5|-|TRBV30|-
CAWSVGPFQQPQHF
TGTGCCTGGAGTGTTGGGCCTTTCCAGCAGCCCCAGCATTTT
>TRBJ1-6|-|TRBV12-5|TRBD1
CASGSRGQGAGSPLHF
TGTGCTAGTGGTTCCCGGGGACAGGGGGCTGGTTCACCCCTCCACTTT
>TRBJ1-5|-|TRBV7-2|-
CASSLGITRSNQPQHF
TGTGCCAGCAGCTTAGGGATTACGAGGAGCAATCAGCCCCAGCATTTT
>TRBJ1-2|-|TRBV5-1|TRBD1
CASSPTGTYYGYTF
TGCGCCAGCAGCCCGACAGGGACTTACTATGGCTACACCTTC
>TRBJ1-1|-|TRBV9|-
CASSVVTVNTEAFF
TGTGCCAGCAGCGTAGTCACAGTGAACACTGAAGCTTTCTTT
>TRBJ1-2|-|TRBV5-6|-
CASSLVAFPGLRPDYGYTF
TGTGCCAGCAGCTTGGTTGCCTTCCCCGGTCTGAGGCCTGACTATGGCTACACCTTC
>TRBJ1-3|-|TRBV28|-
CASSLGGLGNTIYF
TGTGCCAGCAGTTTAGGCGGGCTTGGAAACACCATATATTTT
>TRBJ2-7|-|TRBV10-3|TRBD1
CAITADRGPSGEQYF
TGTGCCATCACCGCGGACAGGGGGCCTTCCGGCGAGCAGTACTTC
>TRBJ2-3|once|TRBV7-6|TRBD2
CASSFPGLAGSDTQYF
TGTGCCAGCAGCTTCCCGGGACTAGCGGGGTCAGATACGCAGTATTTT
>TRBJ1-1|-|TRBV28|TRBD1
CASSLVSGQGHTEAFF
TGTGCCAGCAGTTTAGTTTCCGGACAGGGTCACACTGAAGCTTTCTTT
>TRBJ1-1|once|TRBV9|TRBD1
CASSPRTGGPEAFF
TGTGCCAGCAGCCCCCGGACAGGGGGGCCTGAAGCTTTCTTT
>TRBJ1-5|-|TRBV28|TRBD1
CASSFLGQGSNQPQHF
TGTGCCAGCAGTTTTTTGGGACAGGGGAGCAATCAGCCCCAGCATTTT
>TRBJ1-3|-|TRBV30|-
CAWSFVRSSGNTIYF
TGTGCCTGGAGTTTCGTCCGCAGCTCTGGAAACACCATATATTTT
>TRBJ2-3|-|TRBV6-5|TRBD1
CASSYYQGANPTQYF
TGTGCCAGCAGTTACTACCAGGGGGCTAACCCTACGCAGTATTTT
>TRBJ2-5|-|TRBV19|TRBD1
CASGQGDSYFGETQYF
TGTGCCAGCGGACAGGGTGACAGCTACTTCGGGGAGACCCAGTACTTC
>TRBJ1-2|-|TRBV11-1|-
CASSQRSGGRYGYTF
TGTGCCAGCAGCCAAAGGTCGGGGGGCCGGTATGGCTACACCTTC
>TRBJ2-3|-|TRBV24-1|TRBD1
CATRTGLSDTQYF
TGTGCCACCAGGACAGGGTTGTCAGATACGCAGTATTTT
>TRBJ2-1|-|TRBV5-6|TRBD2
CASSSGTSGVRFF
TGTGCCAGCAGCTCCGGGACTAGCGGAGTCCGGTTCTTC
>TRBJ1-5|-|TRBV18|-
CASSPIGDPNQPQHF
TGTGCCAGCTCACCAATAGGGGATCCCAATCAGCCCCAGCATTTT
>TRBJ2-5|-|TRBV15|-
CATSRGGRGQETQYF
TGTGCCACCAGCAGAGGGGGAAGAGGGCAAGAGACCCAGTACTTC
>TRBJ1-3|-|TRBV19|-
CATGTTGNTIYF
TGTGCCACCGGGACAACTGGAAACACCATATATTTT
>TRBJ1-1|-|TRBV11-2|TRBD1
CASSLEYRGLNTEAFF
TGTGCCAGCAGCTTAGAATACAGGGGACTGAACACTGAAGCTTTCTTT
>TRBJ1-5|-|TRBV19|TRBD1
CATADRDRLRNQPQHF
TGTGCCACCGCAGACCGGGACAGGTTACGCAATCAGCCCCAGCATTTT
>TRBJ2-3|-|TRBV5-6|TRBD2
CASSPGLAGGADTQYF
TGTGCCAGCAGCCCAGGACTAGCGGGGGGGGCAGATACGCAGTATTTT
>TRBJ1-6|-|TRBV2|TRBD1
CASSDIRQGANNSPLHF
TGTGCCAGCAGTGATATAAGACAGGGGGCTAATAATTCACCCCTCCACTTT
>TRBJ2-1|-|TRBV5-1|TRBD2
CASSLVRASGYNEQFF
TGCGCCAGCAGCTTGGTACGGGCTAGCGGATACAATGAGCAGTTCTTC
>TRBJ1-1|-|TRBV5-1|TRBD1
CASSLIRGPVEAFF
TGCGCCAGCAGCTTAATCAGGGGGCCTGTTGAAGCTTTCTTT
>TRBJ2-1|few|TRBV7-2|TRBD1
CASYNRGPHNEQFF
TGTGCCAGCTATAACAGGGGGCCTCACAATGAGCAGTTCTTC
>TRBJ1-1|-|TRBV19|-
CASSRVAGRTEAFF
TGTGCCAGTAGTCGAGTGGCAGGTCGCACTGAAGCTTTCTTT
>TRBJ1-1|-|TRBV10-2|-
CASIPNQNTEAFF
TGCGCCAGCATTCCCAATCAGAACACTGAAGCTTTCTTT